The 24 T cell receptor beta chains presented below share a single source sample, sequenced in a study of T cell responses to AZD1222 COVID-19 vaccine. Data came from immunoSEQ multiplex PCR; TCRdb stores just in-frame clones and leaves some out. The profile shows about 180,000 clones, roughly 91% of them singletons. The sample here was peripheral blood, taken 28 days after the second dose of the MenACWY control vaccine. The source of these receptors is an adult who received the MenACWY meningococcal vaccine as a control.

This chain connects TRBV9 to TRBJ2-5; 7 bases agree with TRBD1. The J segment lost 5 bases and the V segment lost 3 bases, leaving 10 bases of the junction unmatched. CDR1 and CDR2 (germline): SGDLS, YYNGEE. The CDR3 consists of 15 residues. Here the CDR3 reads CASSEGQHIRETQYF. For the CDR3, the DNA is TGTGCCAGCAGCGAGGGACAGCATATACGGGAGACCCAGTACTTC.

The chain recombines TRBV5-6 with TRBJ2-5; 8 nucleotides agree with TRBD1. Trimming cost V 4 bases and J 4 bases; bases outside gene matches: 6. The CDR3 runs to 14 residues. In germline, CDR1 is SGHDT, CDR2 YYEEEE. The CDR3 region has the DNA TGTGCCAGCAGCCGCAGGGGGCTGGTAGAGACCCAGTACTTC. It codes for CASSRRGLVETQYF.

The V call is TRBV30, the J call TRBJ1-2; 10 nucleotides align to TRBD1. The CDR3 extends over 14 amino acids. Per the germline V gene, CDR1 is GTSNPN and CDR2 is SVGIG (reference sequence). The trim removed 2 bases at V and 4 bases at J, leaving 4 bases unmatched. CDR3 nucleotide sequence: TGTGCCTGGAGTAGGGACAGGGGAAGCTATGGCTACACCTTC. This codes for CAWSRDRGSYGYTF.

V usage is TRBV11-2 and J usage is TRBJ1-6; 8 bases agree with TRBD1. Germline CDR1 reads SGHAT; CDR2 reads FQNNGV. V shed 7 bases, J shed 8 bases, and the junction held 4 bases outside the gene matches. This CDR3 has 13 amino acids. CDR3 sequence (DNA): TGTGCCAGCAACGTGGACAGGGATTCACCCCTCCACTTT. Protein: CASNVDRDSPLHF. Looking up the rest from reference TRBV11-2 and TRBJ1-6 gives the full variable domain: EAGVAQSPRYKIIEKRQSVAFWCNPISGHATLYWYQQILGQGPKLLIQFQNNGVVDDSQLPKDRFSAERLKGVDSTLKIQPAKLEDSAVYLCASNVDRDSPLHFGNGTRLTVT.

The J gene is TRBJ1-3, the V gene TRBV5-1, with D possibly being TRBD1 (5 bases). V dropped 4 bases and J dropped 0 bases, with 11 bases sitting between them. The CDR3 contains 15 residues. Germline V gene sequence: CDR1 SGHRS, CDR2 YFSETQ. The CDR3 nucleotides read TGCGCCAGCAGCCTCGGGACTGACTCTGGAAACACCATATATTTT. This translates into CASSLGTDSGNTIYF.

The chain uses TRBV27 and TRBJ1-2; D call uncertain. Germline loops: CDR1 MNHEY, CDR2 SMNVEV (reference sequence). V gave up 2 bases and J gave up 5 bases, with 9 bases separating them. CDR3 length: 13 amino acids. The CDR3 bases are TGTGCCAGCAGTTTAACCCCGGCGTATGGCTACACCTTC. This encodes CASSLTPAYGYTF.

In this sample, this clone turned up once. The V and J genes are TRBV3-1 (or the pseudogene TRBV3-2) and TRBJ1-1; D unresolved. V lost 1 base, J lost 8 bases, and 11 bases lay in between. Germline values: CDR1 LGHDT, CDR2 YNNKEL (reference sequence). The CDR3 sequence is 13 residues long. CDR3 region: CASSQVVGREAFF. CDR3 nucleotide sequence: TGTGCCAGCAGCCAAGTAGTAGGCAGGGAAGCTTTCTTT.

The chain couples TRBV3-1 (or the pseudogene TRBV3-2) to TRBJ2-1, with 12 bases that match TRBD2. V shed 4 bases and J 7 bases; nucleotides not matched to a gene: 8. The CDR3 runs 16 residues. Germline-derived CDR1 and CDR2 are LGHDT and YNNKEL (reference sequence). CDR3 sequence reads: CASSPTSGGLGNEQFF. The DNA of the CDR3 is TGTGCCAGCAGCCCGACTAGCGGGGGCCTGGGGAATGAGCAGTTCTTC.

The chain carries TRBV7-2 and TRBJ2-7, with D possibly being TRBD1 (5 bases). Trimming took 0 bases from V and 9 from J, leaving 15 bases between them. The CDR3 runs 14 residues. CDR1 is SGHTA and CDR2 is FQGNSA in the germline V gene. For the CDR3, the DNA is TGTGCCAGCAGCTTAGCGCCTCAGGGTGGTGCGCAGTACTTC. It codes for CASSLAPQGGAQYF. The entire variable domain, with the rest obtained from reference TRBV7-2 and TRBJ2-7, is as follows: GAGVSQSPSNKVTEKGKDVELRCDPISGHTALYWYRQSLGQGLEFLIYFQGNSAPDKSGLPSDRFSAERTGGSVSTLTIQRTQQEDSAVYLCASSLAPQGGAQYFGPGTRLTVT.

This chain uses TRBV29-1 with TRBJ2-1, with 10 bases matching TRBD2. Germline assignment: CDR1 SQVTM and CDR2 ANQGSEA. V dropped 3 bases and J dropped 9; count of bases not matched to a gene: 5. This CDR3 contains 13 residues. In DNA form, the CDR3 reads TGCAGCGTTGACGCAGCGGGGGGGGGTGAGCAGTTCTTC. Residues: CSVDAAGGGEQFF.

The chain has TRBV20-1 and TRBJ2-3, with 7 bases matching TRBD2. Germline-derived CDR1 and CDR2 are DFQATT and SNEGSKA (reference sequence). CDR3 length: 14 residues. The V gene end was trimmed by 3 bases and the J gene end by 1 base; junction bases not matched to a gene: 4. CDR3 in amino acids: CSASPTSGTDTQYF. The CDR3 DNA reads TGCAGTGCTAGTCCAACTAGCGGCACAGATACGCAGTATTTT.

The rearrangement joins TRBV11-2 to TRBJ1-1; 7 bases are a match to TRBD1. Germline loops: CDR1 SGHAT, CDR2 FQNNGV. The J segment lost 4 bases and the V segment lost 5 bases, leaving 10 bases of the junction unmatched. The CDR3 covers 15 residues. CDR3 in DNA: TGTGCCAGCAGCCCCCGACAGGGCGGACTCACTGAAGCTTTCTTT. Translation: CASSPRQGGLTEAFF. Full variable domain (remainder filled in from reference TRBV11-2 and TRBJ1-1): EAGVAQSPRYKIIEKRQSVAFWCNPISGHATLYWYQQILGQGPKLLIQFQNNGVVDDSQLPKDRFSAERLKGVDSTLKIQPAKLEDSAVYLCASSPRQGGLTEAFFGQGTRLTVV.

In DNA form, the CDR3 reads TGTGCCAGCAGCCCCTCTGGATGGTCGGATACGCAGTATTTT. Translation gives CASSPSGWSDTQYF. This chain uses TRBV5-6 with TRBJ2-3; D is undetermined. The CDR3 is 14 amino acids. V was trimmed by 4 bases and J by 6 bases, leaving 15 bases between them. CDR1 and CDR2 from the germline V gene are SGHDT and YYEEEE.

The J gene is TRBJ2-1, the V gene TRBV28; 8 bases map to TRBD2. Per germline, CDR1 MDHEN and CDR2 SYDVKM. CDR3 length: 14 residues. With 7 bases clipped from V and 3 bases from J, the junction kept 5 bases outside the gene matches. For the CDR3, the DNA is TGTGCCAGCATGCGGGGGGTTTTCTACAATGAGCAGTTCTTC. Protein: CASMRGVFYNEQFF.

The V gene is TRBV6-5, the J gene TRBJ2-3; the match to TRBD2 covers 8 bases. The CDR3 length is 16 residues. CDR1 is MNHEY, CDR2 SVGAGI, per germline. V lost 0 bases to trimming and J lost 7 bases; unmatched junction nucleotides: 9. CDR3 amino acids: CASSYSNPGGRNTQYF. The DNA of the CDR3 is TGTGCCAGCAGTTACTCGAACCCGGGGGGGCGGAATACGCAGTATTTT.

The CDR3 nucleotides are TGCGCCAGCAGCTTGTTTGGAGACACTGAAGCTTTCTTT. Amino acid sequence: CASSLFGDTEAFF. V usage is TRBV5-1 and J usage is TRBJ1-1; D unresolved. Germline assignment: CDR1 SGHRS and CDR2 YFSETQ. The CDR3 contains 13 residues. Trimming left V 1 base short and J 3 bases short, with 7 bases between.

The rearrangement uses TRBV30 and TRBJ1-1; 7 nucleotides agree with TRBD1. J was trimmed by 5 bases and V by 3 bases; bases with no gene match: 6. The length of the CDR3 is 13 residues. Germline-derived CDR1 and CDR2 are GTSNPN and SVGIG (reference sequence). For the CDR3, the DNA is TGTGCCTGGAGGTCAGGGGGAGAGACTGAAGCTTTCTTT. This translates into CAWRSGGETEAFF.

CDR3 DNA sequence: TGTGCCAGCAGCCAAAGGTCCTCCTATAATTCACCCCTCCACTTT. Amino acids: CASSQRSSYNSPLHF. This rearrangement joins TRBV3-1 (or the pseudogene TRBV3-2) to TRBJ1-6; unclear D gene. V lost 2 bases to trimming and J lost 0 bases, with 5 bases between them. Germline V CDR1 and CDR2: LGHDT, YNNKEL (reference sequence). The CDR3 is 15 amino acids.

J is TRBJ2-6 and V is TRBV7-9; TRBD1 might be the D (6 bases). The CDR3 consists of 17 residues. Germline V gene data show CDR1 as SEHNR and CDR2 as FQNEAQ (reference sequence). V was pared by 8 bases and J by 1 base, with 18 bases between. CDR3 DNA: TGTGCCAGCCGCCCAGCAGGGGTCATTTCTGGGGCCAACGTCCTGACTTTC. It specifies CASRPAGVISGANVLTF.

The rearrangement links TRBV7-3 to TRBJ2-1, with D maybe TRBD2 (7 bases). Trimming removed 0 bases from V and 6 bases from J, with 15 bases in between. CDR1 is SGHTA and CDR2 is FQGTGA in the germline V gene. The CDR3 consists of 16 residues. As DNA, the CDR3 is TGTGCCAGCAGCTTAACGGGGGGGCCCGGACTCAATGAGCAGTTCTTC. Translated, it gives CASSLTGGPGLNEQFF.

The CDR3 spells CASSTSSNEQFF. CDR3 DNA: TGTGCCAGTAGTACCTCTTCCAATGAGCAGTTCTTC. The V gene is TRBV19, the J gene TRBJ2-1; the D is unclear. Germline values: CDR1 LNHDA, CDR2 SQIVND (reference sequence). The CDR3 has 12 residues. V was pared by 4 bases and J by 6 bases, with 7 bases between.

This chain joins TRBV5-8 and TRBJ1-3; no reliable D call. The CDR3 loop spans 14 amino acids. Germline CDR1 is SGHTS and CDR2 is YDEGEE. Trimming removed 6 bases at V and 0 bases at J, with 10 bases between. The CDR3: CASNSWRSGNTIYF. DNA for the CDR3: TGTGCCAGCAATAGTTGGCGCTCTGGAAACACCATATATTTT.

The rearrangement links TRBV11-2 to TRBJ1-2; D gene ambiguous. CDR3 size: 15 residues. CDR1 and CDR2 (germline): SGHAT, FQNNGV. V was trimmed by 0 bases and J by 4 bases, leaving 12 bases between them. The CDR3, as DNA: TGTGCCAGCAGCTTAGATAGCACCTTTAGCTATGGCTACACCTTC. It translates to CASSLDSTFSYGYTF.

V is TRBV13 and J is TRBJ1-1; D is ambiguous. Per germline, CDR1 PRHDT and CDR2 FYEKMQ (reference sequence). The CDR3 has 13 residues. V lost 4 bases, J lost 5 bases, and 11 bases lay in between. CDR3 coding DNA: TGTGCCAGCAGCTCAACTACCGAGACTGAAGCTTTCTTT. Its translation: CASSSTTETEAFF.